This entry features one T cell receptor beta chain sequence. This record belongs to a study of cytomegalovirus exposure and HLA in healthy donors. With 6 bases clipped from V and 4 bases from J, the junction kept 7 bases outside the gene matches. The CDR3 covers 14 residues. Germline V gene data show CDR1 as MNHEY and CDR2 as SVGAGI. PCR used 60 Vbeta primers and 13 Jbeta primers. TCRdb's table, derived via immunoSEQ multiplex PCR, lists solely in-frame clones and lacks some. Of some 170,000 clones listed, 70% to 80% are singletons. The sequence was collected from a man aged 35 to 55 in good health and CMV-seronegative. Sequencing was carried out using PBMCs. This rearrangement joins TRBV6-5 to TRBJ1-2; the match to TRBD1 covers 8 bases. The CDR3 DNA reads TGTGCCAGCAGCCTTAGCGGACAGGGCTATGGCTACACCTTC. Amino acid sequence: CASSLSGQGYGYTF.